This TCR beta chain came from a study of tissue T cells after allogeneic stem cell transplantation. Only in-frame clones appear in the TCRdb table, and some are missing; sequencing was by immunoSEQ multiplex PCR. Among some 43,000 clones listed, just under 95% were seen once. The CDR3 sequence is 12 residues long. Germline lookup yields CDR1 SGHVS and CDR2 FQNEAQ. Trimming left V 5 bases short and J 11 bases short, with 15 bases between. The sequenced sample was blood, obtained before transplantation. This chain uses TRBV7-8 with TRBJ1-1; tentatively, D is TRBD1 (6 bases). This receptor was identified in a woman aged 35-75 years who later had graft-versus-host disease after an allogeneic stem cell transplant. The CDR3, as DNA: TGTGCCAGCAGCCAACAGGGACGGTTGGCTTTCTTT. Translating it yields CASSQQGRLAFF.